This T cell receptor beta chain was recovered during a study of regulatory T cells in long-lasting Graves disease. Study-wide context: Antithyroid drugs had been taken under 3 months by newly diagnosed Graves' patients.

Findings of the study overall: Favoring TRBV28, TRBJ1-2 and TRBJ2-5 was a feature seen in persistent disease. The analysis examined peripheral blood only and excluded thyroid tissue.

The sample's time point: newly diagnosed GD, antithyroid drugs for less than 3 months. RNA extracted from PBMCs served as the sequencing template. Both iRepertoire HTBI primers and Arm-PCR of CDR3 regions were used to build the TCR beta libraries. TCRdb reprocessed the multiplex PCR reads via MiXCR and lists one record per CDR3 protein. The table lists hundreds of thousands of distinct CDR3 sequences, 18% of them singletons. Looked up from germline, CDR1 is KGHDR and CDR2 is SFDVKD. This CDR3 comprises 16 residues. J lost 0 bases, V lost 1 base, and 2 bases had no gene match. Only a few counts were recorded for this clonotype. Its antigen remains unidentified.

Here the sequenced sample was peripheral blood mononuclear cells (PBMCs), taken at new diagnosis, from a patient treated with antithyroid drugs. This chain connects TRBV24-1 to TRBJ2-3; 8 nucleotides match TRBD2. The receptor was derived from a female donor with Graves disease. Here the CDR3 reads CATSDFASGSTDTQYF. The CDR3 bases are TGTGCCACCAGTGATTTTGCTAGCGGGAGCACAGATACGCAGTATTTT.